This T cell receptor beta chain stems from a study of blood T cell repertoires in COVID-19. The CDR3 has 16 residues. Germline lookup yields CDR1 SGHRS and CDR2 YFSETQ. Germline trimming cut 4 bases from V and 5 bases from J; bases unmatched to any gene: 14. TCRdb keeps only in-frame clones here, not all; method: immunoSEQ multiplex PCR. The sample lists roughly 200,000 clones, about 81% seen once, with about an eighth in the top ten. This clone was picked up one time. The chain carries TRBV5-1 and TRBJ2-5; 7 nucleotides agree with TRBD2. The sequence came from a woman older than 75 with COVID-19, enrolled during active disease. Sequenced input: peripheral blood. The CDR3 region has the DNA TGCGCCAGCAGCCGAGATCAGGCTACGGGAGGCGAGACCCAGTACTTC. Encoded protein: CASSRDQATGGETQYF. The entire variable domain, with the rest obtained from reference TRBV5-1 and TRBJ2-5, is as follows: KAGVTQTPRYLIKTRGQQVTLSCSPISGHRSVSWYQQTPGQGLQFLFEYFSETQRNKGNFPGRFSGRQFSNSRSEMNVSTLELGDSALYLCASSRDQATGGETQYFGPGTRLLVL.